The following is a T cell receptor (beta chain) sequence with its context. The antigen remains unidentified. The method was immunoSEQ multiplex PCR; TCRdb's version includes in-frame clones alone and lacks a portion of them. Among 70,000 to 80,000 clones listed, around 83% were seen once. These data belong to a study of OX40 agonist ivuxolimab in advanced cancers. Looking at the study overall: Cohort: about 82% men, mean age approximately 66, aged about 23 to 79. Study findings and constraints: Expanded clones tended on average to be more numerous among CD8+ T cells than CD4+.

V lost 3 bases and J 1 base, leaving 2 bases between the germline ends. The CDR3 is 11 amino acids. The germline CDR1 and CDR2 sequences are SQVTM and ANQGSEA. This TCR was sampled from an adult with an advanced solid tumor such as melanoma, head and neck, liver or kidney cancer. Sequences were derived from CD4+ or CD8+ T cells sorted from blood, sampled in a trial of the OX40 agonist ivuxolimab. The chain links TRBV29-1 to TRBJ2-3, with unresolved D. The chain's CDR3 is CSVEGTDTQYF. The CDR3 DNA follows: TGCAGCGTTGAGGGCACAGATACGCAGTATTTT.